This T cell receptor (beta chain) was recovered during a study of T cells after yellow fever vaccination (dated by TCRdb to about 2019). Context from the whole study: The SMART-Seq v4 Ultra Low Input RNA kit was used to prepare libraries from fractions with low cell numbers. To follow T-cell clones before and after primary and booster YFV17D yellow fever vaccination, bulk TCR alpha and beta repertoires were sequenced over time. The cohort comprised two healthy male donors, one aged 18 to 30 and one aged 30 to 40 years. Blood was collected at multiple timepoints before and after primary and secondary immunization, and bulk PBMC replicates and cell subsets were isolated. What the authors observed across the whole study: The study included only a couple of donors, which limits how far the findings can be generalized. Computational filtering was needed because FACS-sorted repertoires could contain abundant contaminating clonotypes from the bulk population. Compared with the primary T-cell response, the secondary T-cell response was weaker but faster, peaking on day 5 rather than day 15. After the booster, most of the clones that had expanded following primary vaccination were detected again (almost 98% of CD4 and around 88% of CD8), which suggests that memory was broadly maintained. A small fraction of clonotypes showed up in both the CD4 and CD8 compartments, probably as a result of convergent recombination.

As for this clonotype: Its antigen specificity is not known. No clone much larger than this one lies a single base away; base qualities are absent.

The sample was run on an Illumina NovaSeq 6000. TCR cDNA was synthesized by 5'RACE template switching, through which a universal primer site and unique molecular identifiers were introduced. Priming of cDNA synthesis was performed from both the TCR alpha and TCR beta constant segments. Library amplification used two PCR steps, and the second PCR step added sample barcodes and sequencing adapters. Sequencing of libraries was performed on Illumina HiSeq 2500 (2x100 bp) or NovaSeq (2x150 bp). The published analysis was carried out like this. MIGEC was used to demultiplex reads and collapse the reads into UMI consensus sequences, and MiXCR was used for V(D)J alignment. Clonotypes responding to the vaccine were identified with edgeR on replicate PBMC samples, with the criteria of FDR below 0.01 and a log2 fold change above 5 up to day 15. Bulk clonotypes were assigned CD4 or CD8 identity according to which sequenced CD4 or CD8 repertoire held them at higher abundance. TCRdb's own reprocessing of the public reads used fastp at Q25 and MiXCR and kept productive beta chains. Identical CDR3 protein sequences are pooled into one entry, listed with their most common genes and DNA. TCRdb, rather than the study authors, made the V and J calls. The sample table lists about 300,000 distinct CDR3 sequences, 8.5% to 10% of them with a count of one. Over 3% of the sample is taken by the ten largest.

The CDR1 and CDR2 encoded by the germline V gene are SGHRS and YFSETQ. V sheds 0 bases and J sheds 5 bases, leaving 8 bases between their ends. From its cysteine to its phenylalanine, the CDR3 spans 13 amino acids. Only the CDR3 part of the read is kept: 39 bases, read in frame from the first base. The intended sense of this specimen's treatment or condition label: live attenuated yellow fever vaccine strain. PBMCs were isolated from peripheral blood using a standard Ficoll-Paque protocol. Dynabeads CD4 and CD8 positive selection kits were used to isolate the CD4 and CD8 T-cell fractions. TriZol was used to extract RNA from bulk PBMCs, CD4 and CD8 fractions, and dextramer-positive and dextramer-negative fractions.

The sequence derives from a man younger than 35 who received the YFV17D yellow fever vaccine. The chain links TRBV5-1 with TRBJ1-1, with the D gene call left open. The material sequenced was CD4+ T cells sorted from PBMCs, taken 5 days after the yellow fever booster vaccination. The CDR3 amino acid sequence is: CASSLGEKTEAFF. At the DNA level, the sequence is TGCGCCAGCAGCTTGGGAGAAAAAACTGAAGCTTTCTTT.